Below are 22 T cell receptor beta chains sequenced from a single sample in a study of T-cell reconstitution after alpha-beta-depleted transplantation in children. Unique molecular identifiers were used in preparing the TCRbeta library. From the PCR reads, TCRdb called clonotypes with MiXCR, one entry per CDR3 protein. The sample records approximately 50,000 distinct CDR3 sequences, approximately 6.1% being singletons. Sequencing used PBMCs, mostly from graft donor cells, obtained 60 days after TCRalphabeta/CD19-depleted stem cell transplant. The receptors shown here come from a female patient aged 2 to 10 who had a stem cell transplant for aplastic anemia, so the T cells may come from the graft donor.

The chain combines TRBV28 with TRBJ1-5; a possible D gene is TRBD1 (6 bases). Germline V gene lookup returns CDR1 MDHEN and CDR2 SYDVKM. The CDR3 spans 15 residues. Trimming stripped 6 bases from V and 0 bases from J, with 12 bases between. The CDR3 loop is CASRNRAHSNQPQHF. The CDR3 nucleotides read TGTGCCAGCAGAAACAGGGCCCATAGCAATCAGCCCCAGCATTTT.

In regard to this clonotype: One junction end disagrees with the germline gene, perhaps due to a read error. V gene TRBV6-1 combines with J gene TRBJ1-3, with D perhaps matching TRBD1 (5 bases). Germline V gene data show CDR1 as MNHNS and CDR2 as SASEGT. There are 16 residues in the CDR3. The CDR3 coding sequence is TGTGCCAGCAGCGAAGGGGTTCTTTCCTCTGGAAACACCATATATTTT. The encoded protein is CASSEGVLSSGNTIYF.

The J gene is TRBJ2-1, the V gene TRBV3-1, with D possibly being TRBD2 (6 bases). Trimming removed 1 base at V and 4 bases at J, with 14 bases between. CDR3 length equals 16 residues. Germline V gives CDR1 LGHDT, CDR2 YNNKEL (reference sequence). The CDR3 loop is CASSQGVGGLYNEQFF. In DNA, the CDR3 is TGTGCCAGCAGCCAAGGGGTCGGGGGACTGTACAATGAGCAGTTCTTC.

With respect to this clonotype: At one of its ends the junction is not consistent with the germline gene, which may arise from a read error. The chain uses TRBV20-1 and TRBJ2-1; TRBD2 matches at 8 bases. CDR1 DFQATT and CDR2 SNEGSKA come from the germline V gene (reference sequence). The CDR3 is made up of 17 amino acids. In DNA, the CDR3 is TGCAGTCCTAGCGCTTCCACGGTAGCGGGAAAGTACAATGAGCAGTTCTTC. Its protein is CSPSASTVAGKYNEQFF.

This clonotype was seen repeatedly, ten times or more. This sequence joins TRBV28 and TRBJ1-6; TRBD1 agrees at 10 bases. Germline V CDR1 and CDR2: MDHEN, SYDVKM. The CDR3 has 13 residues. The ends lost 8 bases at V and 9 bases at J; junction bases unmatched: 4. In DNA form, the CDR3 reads TGTGCCAGCCAGGGACAGGGGATTTCACCCCTCCACTTT. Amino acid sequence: CASQGQGISPLHF.

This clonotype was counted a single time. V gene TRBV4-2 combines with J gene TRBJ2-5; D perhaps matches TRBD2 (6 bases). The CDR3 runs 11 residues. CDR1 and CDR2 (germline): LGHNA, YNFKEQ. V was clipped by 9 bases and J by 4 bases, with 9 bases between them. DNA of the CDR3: TGTGCCAGGGGAGGATTAGAGACCCAGTACTTC. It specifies CARGGLETQYF.

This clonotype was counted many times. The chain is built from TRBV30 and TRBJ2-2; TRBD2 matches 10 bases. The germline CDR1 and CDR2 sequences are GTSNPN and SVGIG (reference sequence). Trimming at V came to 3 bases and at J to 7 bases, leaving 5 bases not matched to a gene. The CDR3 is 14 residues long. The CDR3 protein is CAWRPGTSVGELFF. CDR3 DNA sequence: TGTGCCTGGAGACCCGGGACTAGCGTCGGGGAGCTGTTTTTT.

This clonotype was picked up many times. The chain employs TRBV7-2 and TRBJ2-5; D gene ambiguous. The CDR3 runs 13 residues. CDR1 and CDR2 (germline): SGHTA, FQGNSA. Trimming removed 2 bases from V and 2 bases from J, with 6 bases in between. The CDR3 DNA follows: TGTGCCAGCAGCTTAACCCCGCAAGAGACCCAGTACTTC. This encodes CASSLTPQETQYF.

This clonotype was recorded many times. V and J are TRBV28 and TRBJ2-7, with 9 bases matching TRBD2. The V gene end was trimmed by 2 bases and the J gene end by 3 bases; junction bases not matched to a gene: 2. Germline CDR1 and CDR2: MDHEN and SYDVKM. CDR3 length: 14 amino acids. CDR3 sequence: CASSLGTSLYEQYF. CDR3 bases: TGTGCCAGCAGTTTAGGGACTAGCCTCTACGAGCAGTACTTC.

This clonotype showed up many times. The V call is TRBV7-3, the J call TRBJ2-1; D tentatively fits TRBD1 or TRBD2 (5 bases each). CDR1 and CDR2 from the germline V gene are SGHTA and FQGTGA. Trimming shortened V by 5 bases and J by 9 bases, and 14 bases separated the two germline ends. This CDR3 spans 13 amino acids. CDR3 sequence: CASSRDRLFEQFF. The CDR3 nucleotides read TGTGCCAGCAGCCGGGACCGCCTTTTTGAGCAGTTCTTC.

The CDR3 region is CASSQVRDSNTGELFF. Here the CDR3 DNA reads TGTGCCAGCAGCCAGGTCCGGGACTCGAACACCGGGGAGCTGTTTTTT. This sequence joins TRBV3-1 and TRBJ2-2; tentatively, D is TRBD2 (6 bases). The germline V and J ends were trimmed by 3 bases and 0 bases, with 11 bases remaining between them. This CDR3 has 16 residues. Germline assignment: CDR1 LGHDT and CDR2 YNNKEL (reference sequence).

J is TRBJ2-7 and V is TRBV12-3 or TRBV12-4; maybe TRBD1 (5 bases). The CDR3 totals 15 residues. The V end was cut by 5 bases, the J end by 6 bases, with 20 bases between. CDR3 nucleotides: TGTGCCAGCAGTCGCGACGGCAGGGCGATTAGCGAGCAGTACTTC. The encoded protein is CASSRDGRAISEQYF.

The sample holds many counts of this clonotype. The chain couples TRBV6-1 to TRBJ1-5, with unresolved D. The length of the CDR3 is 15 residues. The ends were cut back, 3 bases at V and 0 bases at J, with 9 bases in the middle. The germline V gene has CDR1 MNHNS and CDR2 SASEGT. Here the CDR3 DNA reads TGTGCCAGCAGTGACGGACTGTATAGCAATCAGCCCCAGCATTTT. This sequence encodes CASSDGLYSNQPQHF.

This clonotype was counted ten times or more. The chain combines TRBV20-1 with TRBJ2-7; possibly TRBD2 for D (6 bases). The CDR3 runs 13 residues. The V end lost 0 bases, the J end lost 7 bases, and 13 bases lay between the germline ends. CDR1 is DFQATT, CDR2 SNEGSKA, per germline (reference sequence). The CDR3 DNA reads TGCAGTGCTAGAGATGGGACGGCGGGAGAGCAGTACTTC. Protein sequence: CSARDGTAGEQYF.

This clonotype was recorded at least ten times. CDR3: CATLGAGNTIYF. The CDR3 DNA reads TGTGCCACCCTCGGGGCTGGAAACACCATATATTTT. The rearrangement joins TRBV12-3 or TRBV12-4 to TRBJ1-3, with D unresolved. This CDR3 has 12 amino acids. Trimming took off 10 bases at V and 2 bases at J, with 9 bases between the two ends.

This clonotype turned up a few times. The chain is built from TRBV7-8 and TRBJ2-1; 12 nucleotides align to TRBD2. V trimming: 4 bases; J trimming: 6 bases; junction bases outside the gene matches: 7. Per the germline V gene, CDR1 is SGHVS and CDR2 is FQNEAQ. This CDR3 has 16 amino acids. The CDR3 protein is CASSYRLAGVGNEQFF. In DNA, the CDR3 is TGTGCCAGCAGCTACCGACTAGCGGGAGTGGGCAATGAGCAGTTCTTC. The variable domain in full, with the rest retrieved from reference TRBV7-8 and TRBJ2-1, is GAGVSQSPRYKVAKRGQDVALRCDPISGHVSLFWYQQALGQGPEFLTYFQNEAQLDKSGLPSDRFFAERPEGSVSTLKIQRTQQEDSAVYLCASSYRLAGVGNEQFFGPGTRLTVL.

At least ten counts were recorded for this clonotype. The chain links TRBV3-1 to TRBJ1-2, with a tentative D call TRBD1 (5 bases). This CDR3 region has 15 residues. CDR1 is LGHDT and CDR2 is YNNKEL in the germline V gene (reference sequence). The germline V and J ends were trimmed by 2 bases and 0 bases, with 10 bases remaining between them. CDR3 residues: CASSQQDSSNYGYTF. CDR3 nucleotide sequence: TGTGCCAGCAGCCAACAAGACAGTTCTAACTATGGCTACACCTTC.

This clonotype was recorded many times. CDR3 in DNA: TGTGCCAGCAGAGCGGGGGGGCCATCCTACAATGAGCAGTTCTTC. This sequence encodes CASRAGGPSYNEQFF. The chain combines TRBV28 with TRBJ2-1; TRBD2 aligns across 10 bases. The CDR3 spans 15 residues. Germline V gene sequence: CDR1 MDHEN, CDR2 SYDVKM. J gave up 1 base and V 6 bases, and 3 bases lay outside the gene matches.

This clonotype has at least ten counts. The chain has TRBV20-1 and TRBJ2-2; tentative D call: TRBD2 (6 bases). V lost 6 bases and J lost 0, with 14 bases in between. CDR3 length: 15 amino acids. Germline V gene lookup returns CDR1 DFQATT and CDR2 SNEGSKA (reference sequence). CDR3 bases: TGCAGTGCCCCAGCGGGCCAGTCGAACACCGGGGAGCTGTTTTTT. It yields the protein CSAPAGQSNTGELFF.

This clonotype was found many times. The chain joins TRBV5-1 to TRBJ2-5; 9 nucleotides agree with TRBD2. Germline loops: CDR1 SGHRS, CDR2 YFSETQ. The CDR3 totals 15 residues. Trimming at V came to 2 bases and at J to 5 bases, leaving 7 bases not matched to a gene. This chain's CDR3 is CASSFYSGGSETQYF. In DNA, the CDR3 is TGCGCCAGCAGCTTCTATAGCGGGGGATCGGAGACCCAGTACTTC.

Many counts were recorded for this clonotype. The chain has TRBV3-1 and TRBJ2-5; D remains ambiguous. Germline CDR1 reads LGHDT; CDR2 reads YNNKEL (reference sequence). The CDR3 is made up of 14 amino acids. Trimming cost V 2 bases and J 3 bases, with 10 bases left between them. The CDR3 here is CASSQRAGEETQYF. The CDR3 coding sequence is TGTGCCAGCAGCCAAAGGGCAGGAGAAGAGACCCAGTACTTC.

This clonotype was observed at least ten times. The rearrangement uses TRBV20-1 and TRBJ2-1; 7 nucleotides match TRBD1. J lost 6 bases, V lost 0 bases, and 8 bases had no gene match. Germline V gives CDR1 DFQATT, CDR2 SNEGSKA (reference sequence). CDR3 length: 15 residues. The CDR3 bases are TGCAGTGCTAGAGATAGCAGGACAGGTCTCAATGAGCAGTTCTTC. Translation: CSARDSRTGLNEQFF.